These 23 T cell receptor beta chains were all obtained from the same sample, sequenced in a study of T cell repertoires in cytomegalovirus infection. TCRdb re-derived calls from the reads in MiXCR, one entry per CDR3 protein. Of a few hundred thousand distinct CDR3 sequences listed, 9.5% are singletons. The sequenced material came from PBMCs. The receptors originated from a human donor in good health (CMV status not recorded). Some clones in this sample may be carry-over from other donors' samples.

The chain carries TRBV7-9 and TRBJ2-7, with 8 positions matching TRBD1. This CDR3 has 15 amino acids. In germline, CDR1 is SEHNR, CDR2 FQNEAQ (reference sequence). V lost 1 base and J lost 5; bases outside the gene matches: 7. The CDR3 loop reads CASSLGQGAQHEQYF. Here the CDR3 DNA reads TGTGCCAGCAGCTTAGGGCAGGGGGCGCAACACGAGCAGTACTTC.

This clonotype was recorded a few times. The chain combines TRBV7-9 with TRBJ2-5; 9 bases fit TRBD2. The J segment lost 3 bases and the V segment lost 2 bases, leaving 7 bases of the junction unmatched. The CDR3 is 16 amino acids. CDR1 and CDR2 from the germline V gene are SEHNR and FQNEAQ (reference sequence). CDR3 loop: CASSLLSGGGEETQYF. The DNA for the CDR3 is TGTGCCAGCAGCTTACTCAGCGGCGGGGGGGAAGAGACCCAGTACTTC.

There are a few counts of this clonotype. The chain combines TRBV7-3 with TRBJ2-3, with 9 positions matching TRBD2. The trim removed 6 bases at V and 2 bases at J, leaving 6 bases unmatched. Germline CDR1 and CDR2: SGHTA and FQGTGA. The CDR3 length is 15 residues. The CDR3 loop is CASRETSGLTDTQYF. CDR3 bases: TGTGCCAGCAGGGAGACTAGCGGCCTCACAGATACGCAGTATTTT.

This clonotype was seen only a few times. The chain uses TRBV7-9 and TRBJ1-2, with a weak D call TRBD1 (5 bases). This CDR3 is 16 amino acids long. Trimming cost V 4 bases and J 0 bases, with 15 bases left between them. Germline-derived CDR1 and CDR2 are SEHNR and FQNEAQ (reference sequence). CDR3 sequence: CASSSNPGTTNYGYTF. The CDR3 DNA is TGTGCCAGCAGCTCTAATCCAGGGACTACTAACTATGGCTACACCTTC.

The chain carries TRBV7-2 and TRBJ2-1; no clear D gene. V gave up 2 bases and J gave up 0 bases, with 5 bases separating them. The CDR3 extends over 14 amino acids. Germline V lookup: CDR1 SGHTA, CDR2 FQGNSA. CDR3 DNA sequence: TGTGCCAGCAGCTTATACCGCTCCTACAATGAGCAGTTCTTC. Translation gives CASSLYRSYNEQFF.

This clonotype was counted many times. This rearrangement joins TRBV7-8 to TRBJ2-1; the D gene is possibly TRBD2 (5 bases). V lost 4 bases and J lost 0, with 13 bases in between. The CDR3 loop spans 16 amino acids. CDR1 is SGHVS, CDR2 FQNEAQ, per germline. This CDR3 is CASSSSGSSSYNEQFF. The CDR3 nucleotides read TGTGCCAGCAGCTCGTCGGGGTCTAGCTCCTACAATGAGCAGTTCTTC.

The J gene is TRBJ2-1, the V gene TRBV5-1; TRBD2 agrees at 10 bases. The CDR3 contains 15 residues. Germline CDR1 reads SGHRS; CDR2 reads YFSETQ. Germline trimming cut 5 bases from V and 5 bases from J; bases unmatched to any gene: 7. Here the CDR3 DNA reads TGCGCCAGCAGAGAGCGGGGGGGCGGAAACAATGAGCAGTTCTTC. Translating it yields CASRERGGGNNEQFF.

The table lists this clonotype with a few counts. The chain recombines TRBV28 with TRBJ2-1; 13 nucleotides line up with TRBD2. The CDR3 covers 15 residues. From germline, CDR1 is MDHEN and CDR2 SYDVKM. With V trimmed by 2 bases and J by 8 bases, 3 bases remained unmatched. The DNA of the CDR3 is TGTGCCAGCAGTTTAGGGACTAGCGGGACCTATGAGCAGTTCTTC. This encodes CASSLGTSGTYEQFF.

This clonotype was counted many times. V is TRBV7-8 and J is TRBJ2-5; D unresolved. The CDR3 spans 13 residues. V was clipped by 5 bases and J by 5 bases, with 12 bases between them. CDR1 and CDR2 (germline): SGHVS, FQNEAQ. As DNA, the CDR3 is TGTGCCAGCAGCCCCCCCCTAGTTGAGACCCAGTACTTC. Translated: CASSPPLVETQYF.

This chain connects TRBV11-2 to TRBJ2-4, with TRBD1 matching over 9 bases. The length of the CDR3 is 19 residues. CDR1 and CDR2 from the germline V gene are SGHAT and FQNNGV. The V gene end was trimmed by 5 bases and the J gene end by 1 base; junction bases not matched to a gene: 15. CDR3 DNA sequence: TGTGCCAGCAGCCCGGGGGACAGGGCTGGATACAGTGCCAAAAACATTCAGTACTTC. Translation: CASSPGDRAGYSAKNIQYF.

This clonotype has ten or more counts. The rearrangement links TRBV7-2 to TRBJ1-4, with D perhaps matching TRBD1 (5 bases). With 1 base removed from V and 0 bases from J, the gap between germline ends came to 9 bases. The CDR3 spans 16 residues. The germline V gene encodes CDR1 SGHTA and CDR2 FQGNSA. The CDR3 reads CASSLVGVSTNEKLFF. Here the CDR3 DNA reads TGTGCCAGCAGCTTAGTAGGGGTCTCAACTAATGAAAAACTGTTTTTT.

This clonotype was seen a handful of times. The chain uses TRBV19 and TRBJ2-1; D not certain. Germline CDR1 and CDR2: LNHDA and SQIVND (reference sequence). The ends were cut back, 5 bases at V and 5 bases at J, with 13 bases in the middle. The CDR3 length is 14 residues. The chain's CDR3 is CASSPSLGDNEQFF. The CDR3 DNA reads TGTGCCAGTAGTCCTTCCTTAGGCGACAATGAGCAGTTCTTC.

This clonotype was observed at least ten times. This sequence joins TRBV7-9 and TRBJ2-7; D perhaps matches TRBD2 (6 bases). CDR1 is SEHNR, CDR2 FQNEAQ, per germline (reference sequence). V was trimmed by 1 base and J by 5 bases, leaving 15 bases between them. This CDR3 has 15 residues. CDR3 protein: CASSLGDSSGDEQYF. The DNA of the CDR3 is TGTGCCAGCAGCTTAGGGGACTCCTCTGGGGACGAGCAGTACTTC. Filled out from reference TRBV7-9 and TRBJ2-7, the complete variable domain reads DTGVSQNPRHKITKRGQNVTFRCDPISEHNRLYWYRQTLGQGPEFLTYFQNEAQLEKSRLLSDRFSAERPKGSFSTLEIQRTEQGDSAMYLCASSLGDSSGDEQYFGPGTRLTVT.

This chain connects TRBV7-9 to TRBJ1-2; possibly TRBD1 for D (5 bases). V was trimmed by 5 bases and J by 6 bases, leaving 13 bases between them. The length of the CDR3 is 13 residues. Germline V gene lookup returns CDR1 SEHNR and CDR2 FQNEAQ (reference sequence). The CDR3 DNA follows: TGTGCCAGCAGCCCTCCGGGGGGTCATGGCTACACCTTC. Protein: CASSPPGGHGYTF.

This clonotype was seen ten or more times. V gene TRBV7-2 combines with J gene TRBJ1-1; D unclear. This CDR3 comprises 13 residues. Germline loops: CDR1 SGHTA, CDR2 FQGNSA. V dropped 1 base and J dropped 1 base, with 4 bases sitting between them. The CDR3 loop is CASSLEQNTEAFF. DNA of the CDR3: TGTGCCAGCAGCTTAGAACAGAACACTGAAGCTTTCTTT.

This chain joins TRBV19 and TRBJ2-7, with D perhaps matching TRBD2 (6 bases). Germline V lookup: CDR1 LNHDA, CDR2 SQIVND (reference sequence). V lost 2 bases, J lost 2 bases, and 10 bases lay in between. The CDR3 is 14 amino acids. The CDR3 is CASSISRGPYEQYF. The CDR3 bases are TGTGCCAGTAGTATATCGCGGGGCCCCTACGAGCAGTACTTC.

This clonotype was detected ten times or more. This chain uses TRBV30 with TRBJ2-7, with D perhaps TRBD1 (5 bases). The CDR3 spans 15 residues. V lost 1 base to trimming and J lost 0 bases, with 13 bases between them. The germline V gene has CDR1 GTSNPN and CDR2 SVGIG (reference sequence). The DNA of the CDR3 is TGTGCCTGGAGTGAGGGGCCAGGTTACTCCTACGAGCAGTACTTC. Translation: CAWSEGPGYSYEQYF.

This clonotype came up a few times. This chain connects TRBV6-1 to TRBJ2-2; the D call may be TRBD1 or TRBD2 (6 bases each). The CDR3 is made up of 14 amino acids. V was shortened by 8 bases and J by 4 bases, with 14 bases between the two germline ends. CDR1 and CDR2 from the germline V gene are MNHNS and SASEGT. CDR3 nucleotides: TGTGCCAGCCTCAAACAGGGAGGCACCGGGGAGCTGTTTTTT. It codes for CASLKQGGTGELFF.

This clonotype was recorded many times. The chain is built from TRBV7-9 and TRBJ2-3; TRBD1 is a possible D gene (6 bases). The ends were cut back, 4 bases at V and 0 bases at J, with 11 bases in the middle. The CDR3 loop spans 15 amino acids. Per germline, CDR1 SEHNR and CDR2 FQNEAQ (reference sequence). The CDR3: CASSSRGGSTDTQYF. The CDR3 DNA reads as TGTGCCAGCAGCTCCAGGGGCGGGAGCACAGATACGCAGTATTTT.

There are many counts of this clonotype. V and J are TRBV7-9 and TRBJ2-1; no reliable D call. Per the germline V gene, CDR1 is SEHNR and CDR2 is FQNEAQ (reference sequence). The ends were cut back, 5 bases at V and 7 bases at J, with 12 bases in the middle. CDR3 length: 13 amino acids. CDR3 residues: CASSDRNWNEQFF. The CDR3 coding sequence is TGTGCCAGCAGCGACCGTAATTGGAATGAGCAGTTCTTC.

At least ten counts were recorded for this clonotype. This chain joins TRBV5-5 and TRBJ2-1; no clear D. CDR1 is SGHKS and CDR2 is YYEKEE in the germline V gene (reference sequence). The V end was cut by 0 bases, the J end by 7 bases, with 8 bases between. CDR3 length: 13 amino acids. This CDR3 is CASSLVTANEQFF. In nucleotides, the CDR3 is TGTGCCAGCAGCTTGGTTACAGCGAATGAGCAGTTCTTC.

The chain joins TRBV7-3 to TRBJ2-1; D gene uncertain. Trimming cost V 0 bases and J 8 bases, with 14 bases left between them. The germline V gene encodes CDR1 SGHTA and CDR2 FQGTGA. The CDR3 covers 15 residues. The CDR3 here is CASSLTRTARDEQFF. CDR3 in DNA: TGTGCCAGCAGCTTAACTCGGACCGCAAGGGATGAGCAGTTCTTC.

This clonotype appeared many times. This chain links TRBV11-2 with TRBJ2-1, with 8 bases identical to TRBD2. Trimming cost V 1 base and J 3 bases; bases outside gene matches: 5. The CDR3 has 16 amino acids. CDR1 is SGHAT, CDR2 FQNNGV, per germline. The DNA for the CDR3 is TGTGCCAGCAGCTTAGTGGGGAGCGGGGGCTACAATGAGCAGTTCTTC. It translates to CASSLVGSGGYNEQFF.